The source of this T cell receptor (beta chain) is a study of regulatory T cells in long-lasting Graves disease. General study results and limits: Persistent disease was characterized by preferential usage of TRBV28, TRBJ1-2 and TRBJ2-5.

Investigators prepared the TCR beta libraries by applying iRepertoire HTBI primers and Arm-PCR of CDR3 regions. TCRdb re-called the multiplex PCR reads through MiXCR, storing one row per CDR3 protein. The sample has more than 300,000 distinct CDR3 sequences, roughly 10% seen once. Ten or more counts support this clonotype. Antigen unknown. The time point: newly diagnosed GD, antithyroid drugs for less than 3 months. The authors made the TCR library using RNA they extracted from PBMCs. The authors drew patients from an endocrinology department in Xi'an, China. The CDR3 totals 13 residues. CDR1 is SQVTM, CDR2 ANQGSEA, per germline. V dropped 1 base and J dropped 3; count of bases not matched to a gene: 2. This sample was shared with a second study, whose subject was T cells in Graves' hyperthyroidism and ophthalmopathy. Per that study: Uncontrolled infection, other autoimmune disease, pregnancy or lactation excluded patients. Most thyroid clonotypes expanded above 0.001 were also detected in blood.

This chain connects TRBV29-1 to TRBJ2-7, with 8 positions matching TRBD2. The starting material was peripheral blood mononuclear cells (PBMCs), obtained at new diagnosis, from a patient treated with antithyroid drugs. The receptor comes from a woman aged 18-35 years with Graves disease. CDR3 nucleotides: TGCAGCGTTGAAGGGAGCGGGAGCTACGAGCAGTACTTC. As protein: CSVEGSGSYEQYF.